This T cell receptor beta chain was profiled in a study of cytomegalovirus exposure and HLA in healthy donors listed by TCRdb under 2017. About the full investigation: According to an earlier analysis of 587 of the donors, 150 million to 200 million T cells yielded 117 million unique TCR beta sequences and approximately 280 Gb of sequence data. High-throughput TCR immunosequencing, statistical association of individual TCRs with disease status, and machine learning were combined to predict cytomegalovirus infection status. To study patterns of TCR occurrence, a later analysis re-analyzed previously published TCR beta repertoires from more than 550 donors and added high-resolution HLA genotyping. Class I and class II HLA loci were covered by the typing at four-digit resolution. In an earlier analysis of 587 of the donors, high-throughput TCR beta sequencing was used to judge whether each TCR beta V gene segment behaved as functional or pseudogenic. Because of strong linkage in the cohort, roughly five DR-DQ haplotypes were treated as single units for association and clustering. A later genetic analysis used genome-wide SNP genotypes for about three fifths of the 666 donors, treating that subset as a discovery cohort. The T cell repertoires of under 750 subjects were profiled by immunosequencing and related to cytomegalovirus serostatus. Every discovery cohort repertoire had been produced on one sequencing platform. Donor age, sex, ethnicity and CMV serostatus were collected together with the repertoire data. Besides the first cohort of 550 to 750 subjects, a separate validation cohort made up of 120 different subjects was used. In the later analysis, no new phenotypic data were used to find candidate immune exposures; instead, reliance was placed on TCR beta sequences and their occurrence across donors. The number of donors typed differed by locus, with roughly 620-630 for A, B, C, DRB1 and DQB1, around 500 for DQA1, 600 to 610 for DPA1, and approximately 470 for DPB1. The aim of the study was to test whether cataloging public T cell receptors could identify signatures of past pathogen exposure. On average, around 240,000 unique TCR beta nucleotide sequences were sequenced per donor among 398 genotyped donors of the cohort, with about 17% of those sequences being non-productive. Around 320 gigabases of sequencing data and approximately 93 million unique TCR sequences were included in an early release covering about 620 HLA-typed donors. Of the 300 to 500 genotyped donors, 70% to 90% were placed in the genetic ancestry cluster associated with self-reported Caucasian donors. What the study reported, not specific to this receptor: According to a later analysis, most CMV-associated TCR beta chains appeared to be HLA-restricted, and the HLA associations seemed to be driven largely by CMV exposure. Correlated functional status among segregating V segments might reflect linkage disequilibrium, but an unknown experimental factor could not be ruled out. HLA typing was unavailable for some donors at each locus, so association tests used only the typed subset. When HLA alleles, especially DR and DQ, strongly co-occurred, TCR associations were difficult to assign to individual alleles. An association between a missense DCLRE1C variant and V-gene and J-gene trimming of TCR beta chains was found in a later genetic analysis and replicated in an independent cohort. Most TCR sequences were seen in very few donors, while some public TCRs were found in many individuals. In vitro tests confirmed that a few of the cytomegalovirus-associated TCR beta chains recognize cytomegalovirus antigens. Specific HLA alleles were associated with 15,000 to 20,000 TCR beta sequences at a false discovery rate of 0.05 in a later analysis. The authors suggested that the approach could potentially be extended to other disease states and immunological phenotypes. In a later genetic analysis, fewer N-insertions in productive TCRs were reported among donors in an Asian-associated ancestry cluster than the roughly 640-donor mean. A cluster of highly shared sequence variants was judged likely to be a technical artifact of the sequencing pipeline. According to a later analysis, TCR association rates differed among HLA loci, with DRB1 alleles showing the most associated TCRs and HLA-C alleles showing the fewest. The study gave a list of more than 150 TCR beta chains associated with cytomegalovirus. CMV serostatus was the only immune exposure information available for the cohort. In a later analysis, HLA-associated TCR beta chains showed more clonal expansion and lower generation probabilities than non-associated chains that were equally common. The classifier was reported to diagnose cytomegalovirus status with high specificity and sensitivity in both the original and validation cohorts. Several of the top co-occurrence clusters appeared to be linked to parvovirus B19, influenza, CMV and Epstein-Barr virus, according to a later analysis. Broadly in line with IMGT annotations, most TCR beta V segments showed up in productive rearrangements about 90% or about 30% of the time in an earlier analysis of around 600 of the donors. Because counts were too low, 15 to 20 rarely observed V segments, including chromosome 9 orphons, were excluded from the earlier analysis of 587 of the donors. Roughly uniform sequencing depth across donors was assumed in presence/absence analyses, although this assumption may not hold. The cohort was sequenced for TCR beta chains only, and without alpha or paired-chain data the features that could be detected were limited. A further reported finding was that TCR beta sequences accurately predicted the HLA-A and HLA-B alleles for most subjects in the first cohort.

Details on this clone: The antigen it recognizes is unknown. No qualities accompany the bases; no much larger clone lies one base away.

The cohort was made up of about 670 healthy bone marrow donors. At the time of sampling, all cohort members were nominally healthy, though unrecorded immune exposures were likely present. The donor was CMV seropositive and was included in the group of 270 or so seropositive cohort members. Every donor gave a peripheral blood sample, and the peripheral blood mononuclear cells from that sample were used for TCR beta sequencing. Genomic DNA extraction from the blood cell samples was performed with the Qiagen DNeasy Blood Extraction Kit. The library came from the immunoSEQ multiplex PCR assay. A mixture of 60 forward primers for TCR Vbeta segments and 13 reverse primers for TCR Jbeta segments was used in the multiplex PCR. The CDR3 region of rearranged TCR beta genes was amplified from genomic DNA with a multiplex PCR assay. The Illumina HiSeq System was used to sequence the amplified TCR beta libraries as 87-base-pair reads. Per the source publication's procedure: Across the roughly 700 repertoires, a later analysis counted around 80 million unique TCR beta chains, 9.5 million to 13 million of which were shared by at least two donors. Raw reads were error-corrected and collapsed into unique sequences with a nearest-neighbor algorithm that merged closely related sequences to remove PCR and sequencing errors. To assign V, D and J gene segments, CDR3 sequences were aligned to IMGT reference sequences. For a sequence to be retained, a match of at least six nucleotides to both a V gene segment and a J gene segment was required. Rearrangements were called productive when the CDR3 lacked stop codons and stayed in frame with V and J; all others were non-productive. CDR3 was defined according to IMGT convention as the region running from the second conserved V-encoded cysteine to the conserved J-encoded phenylalanine. In an earlier analysis of around 640 of the donors, sequences lacking an unambiguous match to a single V gene segment were excluded. An earlier analysis of fewer than 650 of the donors classified V segments as functional when productive rearrangements were above 56.7% and as segregating when the standard deviation between donors was above 5%. To diagnose cytomegalovirus status from the catalog of TCR beta chain sequences, a statistical classification framework was built. A later analysis assigned V and J genes by comparing TCR nucleotide sequences with IMGT/GENE-DB human TR gene sequences. In a later analysis, CDR3 sequences and most-parsimonious VDJ recombination scenarios were assigned using the TCRdist pipeline. In a later analysis, each TCR beta chain was defined by its CDR3 amino acid sequence together with its V-gene family, and reads lacking a unique V-gene family were excluded. In a later analysis, 500 to 700 highly shared, low-generation-probability nucleotide sequences were removed to address suspected cross-contamination and a sequencing artifact. In a later analysis, a clonal expansion index for each public chain was calculated from normalized within-repertoire ranks of inferred template counts. Generation probabilities in a later analysis came from a VDJ recombination model fitted to out-of-frame rearrangements, and those results were checked against IGoR. In a later analysis, hypergeometric tests were used to score TCR-TCR, TCR-HLA and TCR-CMV co-occurrence, with a repertoire-size bias correction applied to TCR pairs. False discovery rates were estimated in a later analysis by permuting HLA or CMV assignments 20 times. In a later analysis, co-occurring TCRs were grouped with DBSCAN, and TCRdist sequence similarity was added when clustering was performed within HLA-allele-positive subsets. Repertoires with fewer than 30,000 or more than 120,000 public chains, plus five repertoires with anomalous nucleotide sharing, were excluded from co-occurrence clustering. As stored in TCRdb, this immuneACCESS dataset retains in-frame rearrangements with V and J assigned. A fraction of the clones does not appear; measured against another copy, unresolved V genes explain less than half of the discrepancy, and the remainder lacks a known reason. V, J and clone size derive from that table, while D and trimming were established from the DNA sequence. Across this sample there are about 130,000 clones, with less than 90% seen only once. The ten largest make up around 18% of the sample.

The receptor was derived from a man younger than 30 in good health and CMV-seropositive. Sequencing used PBMCs.

The nucleotides are TGTGCCACCAAGGACAGGGAGAGACAGGGCTACACCTTC. Translated, this is CATKDRERQGYTF. The chain is made from TRBV2 and TRBJ1-2, with TRBD1 identical over 8 junction bases. According to the germline V gene, CDR1 reads SNHLY and CDR2 reads FYNNEI. Trimming removed 10 bases from V and 8 bases from J; the gene matches leave 12 bases unexplained. The CDR3 contains 13 residues, cysteine and phenylalanine counted. Only the CDR3 part of the read is kept: 39 bases, read in frame from the first base.